The clone carrying this T cell receptor (beta chain) came up many times. What it binds is unknown. The data belong to a study of early T cells in non-severe SARS-CoV-2 infection. The wider study: Unsorted whole-blood RNA was sequenced in bulk, leaving chains unpaired.

Researchers attached unique molecular identifiers to individual cDNA molecules. A single record per CDR3 protein comes from TCRdb applying MiXCR to the 5' RACE reads. The sample contains nearly 45,000 distinct CDR3 sequences, around a tenth of which appear only once. Study-wide points: VDJdb matches were skewed toward anti-spike CD8 T cell responses.

The CDR3 loop spans 14 amino acids. The germline gives CDR1 SGHTA, CDR2 FQGTGA. V lost 3 bases to trimming and J lost 4 bases, with 12 bases between them. The chain employs TRBV7-3 and TRBJ1-1, with D maybe TRBD1 (5 bases). The material sequenced was whole blood. The receptor's source is an adult who was a healthcare worker with PCR-confirmed SARS-CoV-2 infection or an uninfected control (not recorded which). The CDR3 is CASSLVGGGTEAFF. Written as DNA, the CDR3 is TGTGCCAGCAGCTTGGTTGGGGGAGGCACTGAAGCTTTCTTT. The variable domain in full, with the rest retrieved from reference TRBV7-3 and TRBJ1-1, is GAGVSQTPSNKVTEKGKYVELRCDPISGHTALYWYRQSLGQGPEFLIYFQGTGAADDSGLPNDRFFAVRPEGSVSTLKIQRTERGDSAVYLCASSLVGGGTEAFFGQGTRLTVV.